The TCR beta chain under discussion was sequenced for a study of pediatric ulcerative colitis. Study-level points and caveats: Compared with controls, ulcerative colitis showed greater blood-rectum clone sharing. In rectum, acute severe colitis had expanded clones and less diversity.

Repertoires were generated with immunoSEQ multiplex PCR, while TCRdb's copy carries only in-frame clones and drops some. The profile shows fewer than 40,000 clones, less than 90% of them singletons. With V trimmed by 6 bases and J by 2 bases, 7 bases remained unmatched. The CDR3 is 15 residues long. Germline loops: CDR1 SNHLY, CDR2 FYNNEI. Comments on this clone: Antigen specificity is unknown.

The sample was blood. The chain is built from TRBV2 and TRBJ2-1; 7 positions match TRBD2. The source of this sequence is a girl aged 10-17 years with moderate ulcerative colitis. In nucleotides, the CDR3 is TGTGCCAGCAGGCCCCGGGAGGCTACCTACAATGAGCAGTTCTTC. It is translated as CASRPREATYNEQFF.